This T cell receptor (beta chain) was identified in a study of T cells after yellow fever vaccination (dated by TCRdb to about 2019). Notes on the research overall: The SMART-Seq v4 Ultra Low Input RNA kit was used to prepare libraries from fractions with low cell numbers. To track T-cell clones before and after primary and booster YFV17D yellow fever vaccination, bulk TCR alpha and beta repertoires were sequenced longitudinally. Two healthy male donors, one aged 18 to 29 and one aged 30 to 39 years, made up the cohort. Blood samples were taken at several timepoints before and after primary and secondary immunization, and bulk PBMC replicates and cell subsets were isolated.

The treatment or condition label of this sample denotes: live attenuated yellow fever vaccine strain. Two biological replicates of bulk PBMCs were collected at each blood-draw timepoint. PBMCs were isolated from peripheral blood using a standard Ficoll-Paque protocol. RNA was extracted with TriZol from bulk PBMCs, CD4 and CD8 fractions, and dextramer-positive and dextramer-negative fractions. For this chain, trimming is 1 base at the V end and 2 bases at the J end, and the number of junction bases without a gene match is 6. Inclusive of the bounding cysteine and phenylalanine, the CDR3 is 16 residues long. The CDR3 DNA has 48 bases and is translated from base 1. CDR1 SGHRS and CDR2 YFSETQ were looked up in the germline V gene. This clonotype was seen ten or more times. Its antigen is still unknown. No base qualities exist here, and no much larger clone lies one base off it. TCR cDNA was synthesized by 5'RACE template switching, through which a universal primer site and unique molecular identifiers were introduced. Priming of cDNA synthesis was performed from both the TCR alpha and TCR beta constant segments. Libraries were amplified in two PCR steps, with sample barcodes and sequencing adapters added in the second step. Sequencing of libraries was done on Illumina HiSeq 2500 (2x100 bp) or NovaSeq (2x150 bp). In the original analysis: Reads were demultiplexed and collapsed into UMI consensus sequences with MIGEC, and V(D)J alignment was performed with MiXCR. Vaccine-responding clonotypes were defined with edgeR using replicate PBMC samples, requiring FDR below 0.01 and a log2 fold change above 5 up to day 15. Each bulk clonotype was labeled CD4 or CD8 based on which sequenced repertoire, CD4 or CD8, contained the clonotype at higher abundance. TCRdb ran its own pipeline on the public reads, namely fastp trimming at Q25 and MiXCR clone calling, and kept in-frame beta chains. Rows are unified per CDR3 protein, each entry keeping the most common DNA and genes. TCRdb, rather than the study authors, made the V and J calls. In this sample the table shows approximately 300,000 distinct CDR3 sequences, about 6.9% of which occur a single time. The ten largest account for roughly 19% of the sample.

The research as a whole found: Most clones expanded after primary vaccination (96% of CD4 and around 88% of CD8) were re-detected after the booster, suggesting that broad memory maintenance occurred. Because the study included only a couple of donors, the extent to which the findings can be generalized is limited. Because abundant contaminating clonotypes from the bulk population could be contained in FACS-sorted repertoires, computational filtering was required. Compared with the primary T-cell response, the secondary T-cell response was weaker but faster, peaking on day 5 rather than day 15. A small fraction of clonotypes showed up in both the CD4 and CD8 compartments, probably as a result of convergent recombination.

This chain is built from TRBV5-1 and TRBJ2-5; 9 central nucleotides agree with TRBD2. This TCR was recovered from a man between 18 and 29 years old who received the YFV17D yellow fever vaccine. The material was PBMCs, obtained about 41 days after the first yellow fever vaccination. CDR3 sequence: CASSLIPSGAQETQYF. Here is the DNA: TGCGCCAGCAGCTTGATTCCTAGCGGGGCGCAAGAGACCCAGTACTTC.